This T cell receptor (beta chain) was captured by sequencing in a study of T cell changes during pregnancy in multiple sclerosis. Germline lookup yields CDR1 MGHDK and CDR2 SYGVNS. This CDR3 has 15 amino acids. V lost 1 base, J lost 8 bases, and 12 bases lay in between. Profiling relied on immunoSEQ multiplex PCR, and the TCRdb table lists in-frame clones only, not all of them. Of under 55,000 clones listed, around 90% are singletons. The receptor was isolated from a female donor with multiple sclerosis, enrolled in a pregnancy study. This specimen consisted of CD8+ T cells from peripheral blood mononuclear cells, obtained after pregnancy. The V call is TRBV25-1, the J call TRBJ1-6; a possible D gene is TRBD1 (5 bases). The CDR3 loop is CASSESGTRDSPLHF. CDR3 DNA: TGTGCCAGCAGTGAATCTGGGACTAGGGATTCACCCCTCCACTTT.